This TCR beta chain stems from a study of blood T cell repertoires in COVID-19. At the level of the study: In each case, the material was cDNA or gDNA derived from T cells, B-cell-depleted T cells, or PBMCs.

V gave up 7 bases and J gave up 3 bases, with 19 bases separating them. The germline gives CDR1 LNHDA, CDR2 SQIVND (reference sequence). The CDR3 extends over 16 amino acids. As processed by the authors: Estimated nucleated cell counts came from reference gene primer amplification. Here immunoSEQ multiplex PCR was the method, and the copy in TCRdb shows in-frame clones only, minus some. V and J calls plus clone size are reproduced from that table; the DNA served to infer D and trimming. This table holds fewer than 350,000 clones, around 85% found once. The source of this sequence is a woman younger than 45 who had been exposed to COVID-19. What was sequenced was PBMCs or T cells enriched from blood (not recorded which). The rearrangement links TRBV19 to TRBJ1-5; perhaps TRBD1 as D (5 bases). DNA of the CDR3: TGTGCCAGTACCTTAAGCTACCGGGACTTCAATCAGCCCCAGCATTTT. Its translation is CASTLSYRDFNQPQHF.